This T cell receptor (beta chain) was observed in a study of CD8+CD57+ T cells in acquired aplastic anemia (dated by TCRdb to about 2018). Background on the whole study: Extracted DNA from sorted CD4+ and CD8+ cells averaged about 3.4 ug, ranging from roughly 0.19 to 27.4 ug. An average of approximately 10 million reads for CD4+ cells and under 13 million reads for CD8+ cells was obtained from healthy donor samples. Summary of the overall study and its limitations: Between patients and healthy controls, no significant difference in CD8+ Simpson's diversity was found (P=0.060). Some 30 CD8+ CDR3 sequences were shared between patients and controls but appeared highly expressed in patients and within their immunodominant clones.

TCR repertoires of sorted CD4+ and CD8+ blood T cells from severe aplastic anemia patients and healthy subjects were deep-sequenced in the study. Ficoll-Paque density gradient centrifugation was used to isolate peripheral blood mononuclear cells. CD4+ and CD8+ T cells were sorted by FACS or magnetic beads before DNA extraction. Genomic DNA was used as template for profiling of TCR beta VDJ combinations and CDR3 sequences. TCR repertoire sequencing was run on an Illumina HiSeq 2000. Per the authors' processing: TRBV/TRBJ rearrangement plots, CDR3 size and DJ length profiles, and Simpson's diversity index were used to evaluate the repertoires. The most abundant DNA sequence in the deep sequencing data was taken as the immunodominant clone. CDR3 amino acid sequences were screened for sharing across subjects and were compared with published repertoires and the VDJdb database. TCRdb reanalyzed the raw reads on its own, using fastp at Q25 for trimming and MiXCR for clone calling, and kept in-frame beta chains. Here each entry gathers all rows of one CDR3 protein and keeps the most common genes and DNA. TCRdb's processing, not the study's, gives the V and J calls here. The sample table lists more than 150,000 distinct CDR3 sequences, 40% to 50% of them with a count of one. Clones ranked in the top ten supply under 3.5% of the sample.

This clonotype has ten or more counts. Its antigen is not yet known. It has no much larger one-base neighbor in the sample; base qualities were not kept. The TCR comes from a human donor in good health. The specimen sequenced was sorted CD4+, CD8+, or CD8+CD57+ T cells (not recorded which) from PBMCs.

The DNA reads as follows: TGTGCCACCAGTGACACAGCGGGGCAGGGTAATGAAAAACTGTTTTTT. Its product reads: CATSDTAGQGNEKLFF. In this chain, TRBV24-1 is recombined with TRBJ1-4, with a tentative D gene TRBD1 over 5 matching bases. Per the germline V gene, KGHDR is the CDR1 and SFDVKD is the CDR2. V and J lose 4 bases and 4 bases, and a span of 15 bases separates them. The CDR3 runs 16 amino acids, cysteine and phenylalanine included. Only CDR3 DNA is held: 48 bases, read in frame from base 1.